The sequence of this T cell receptor (beta chain) was determined in a study of OX40 agonist ivuxolimab in advanced cancers. V was cut by 3 bases and J by 0 bases, with 11 bases left in between. This CDR3 contains 15 residues. In germline, CDR1 is ENHRY, CDR2 SYGVKD. This clone is labeled as medium-sized. The table came from immunoSEQ multiplex PCR; TCRdb's copy has only in-frame clones and leaves some out. The sample lists around 61,000 clones; around 92% were seen once. The gene calls are TRBV10-3 and TRBJ1-1; the D gene is possibly TRBD1 (6 bases). The material sequenced was CD4+ or CD8+ T cells sorted from blood, taken in a trial of the OX40 agonist ivuxolimab. This TCR was recovered from an adult with an advanced solid tumor such as melanoma, head and neck, liver or kidney cancer. Here the CDR3 reads CAISDRRQVNTEAFF. CDR3 bases: TGTGCCATCAGTGACAGGAGACAGGTGAACACTGAAGCTTTCTTT.